This T cell receptor beta chain stems from a study of shared clonotypes between healthy human individuals. General study points: Lower generation probabilities were found for non-shared clonotypes than for those shared by all four donors.

Clones were sequenced by immunoSEQ multiplex PCR, and TCRdb holds only the in-frame ones, with some missing. The table records approximately 840,000 clones, about 96% of them present only once. Note on this clone: What it binds is not known.

The CDR3 covers 15 residues. The germline V and J ends were trimmed by 0 bases and 3 bases, with 12 bases remaining between them. CD45RO negativity and positive selection for CCR7 defined naive CD8 cells, a population that excluded terminally differentiated effector memory CD45RA+ cells. This chain joins TRBV23-1 and TRBJ2-7; D is unresolved. TRBV23-1 falls under the ORF class, with uncertain function. This TCR came from a young man in good health. Material for sequencing was naive CD8+ T cells sorted from blood. For the CDR3, the DNA is TGCGCCAGCAGTCAATCTTACGACTCATACTACGAGCAGTACTTC. This gives the protein CASSQSYDSYYEQYF.